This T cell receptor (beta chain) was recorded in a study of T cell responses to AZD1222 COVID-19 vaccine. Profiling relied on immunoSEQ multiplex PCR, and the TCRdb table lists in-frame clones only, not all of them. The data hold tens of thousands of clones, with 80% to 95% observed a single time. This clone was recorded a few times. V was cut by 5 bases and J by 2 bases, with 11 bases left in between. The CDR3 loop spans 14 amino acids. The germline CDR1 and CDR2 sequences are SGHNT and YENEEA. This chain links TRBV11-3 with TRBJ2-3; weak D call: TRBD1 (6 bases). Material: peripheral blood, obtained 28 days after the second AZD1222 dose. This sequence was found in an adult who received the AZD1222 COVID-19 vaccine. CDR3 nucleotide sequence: TGTGCCAGCAGCCCCCGGGACACCACAGATACGCAGTATTTT. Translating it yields CASSPRDTTDTQYF.